The T cell receptor (beta chain) described here comes from a study of cytomegalovirus exposure and HLA in healthy donors. The study sampled nominally healthy donors, though unrecorded immune exposures were likely. PCR used 60 Vbeta primers and 13 Jbeta primers. The table came from immunoSEQ multiplex PCR; TCRdb's copy has only in-frame clones and leaves some out. The sample gives about 100,000 clones, around 76% of which show up once; around 20% is in the top ten. Germline V lookup: CDR1 MNHEY, CDR2 SVGAGI. Deletions cut 5 bases from V and 3 bases from J, with 8 bases between. This CDR3 spans 13 amino acids.

The sample taken for sequencing was PBMCs. The V and J genes are TRBV6-5 and TRBJ1-5; the D is unclear. This clonotype was obtained from a woman aged 55 to 70 in good health and CMV-seropositive. CDR3 loop: CASSQYNNQPQHF. The DNA for the CDR3 is TGTGCCAGCAGTCAATACAACAATCAGCCCCAGCATTTT.